This TCR beta chain was obtained from a study of T-cell reconstitution after alpha-beta-depleted transplantation in children. This CDR3 region has 14 residues. Per the germline V gene, CDR1 is MNHEY and CDR2 is SVGAGI. Trimming pared 5 bases from V and 2 bases from J, leaving 12 bases between. Unique molecular identifiers were incorporated during preparation of the TCRbeta library. TCRdb passed the PCR reads through MiXCR, listing each CDR3 protein once. The sample has over 150,000 distinct CDR3 sequences, around 7% seen once. This clonotype was seen repeatedly, ten times or more. V is TRBV6-5 and J is TRBJ1-1, with D perhaps TRBD1 (5 bases). The TCR comes from a human donor who donated a stem cell graft to a child with Wiskott-Aldrich syndrome. The input for sequencing was PBMCs from the stem cell graft donor, taken from the stem cell graft. The CDR3 region is CASSTIQGNTEAFF. In nucleotides, the CDR3 is TGTGCCAGCAGTACTATTCAGGGAAACACTGAAGCTTTCTTT.